The entry below describes one T cell receptor beta chain. What it binds is not known. The CDR3 extends over 15 amino acids. Looked up from germline, CDR1 is SEHNR and CDR2 is FQNEAQ (reference sequence). V was shortened by 5 bases and J by 5 bases, with 15 bases between the two germline ends. TCRdb's table, derived via immunoSEQ multiplex PCR, lists solely in-frame clones and lacks some. This sample has 9,000 to 10,000 clones; about 40% occur once, and the top ten carry over 8.5%. This entry belongs to a study of siplizumab effects on memory and regulatory T cells. Researchers cocultured the mixed lymphocyte reaction cells at 37°C for around 6 days. Points from the study as a whole: Unstimulated subsets accounted for the mapping of only a minor share of the clones that were alloreactive.

Material: CFSE-low (dividing) CD4+ T cells sorted from an allogeneic mixed lymphocyte reaction. The TCR sequence derives from a human donor in good health; the cells came from an allogeneic mixed lymphocyte reaction. The chain employs TRBV7-9 and TRBJ1-4; D is perhaps TRBD1 (5 bases). For the CDR3, the DNA is TGTGCCAGCAGCCCGACCGGGACGGCGAATGAAAAACTGTTTTTT. It is translated as CASSPTGTANEKLFF.